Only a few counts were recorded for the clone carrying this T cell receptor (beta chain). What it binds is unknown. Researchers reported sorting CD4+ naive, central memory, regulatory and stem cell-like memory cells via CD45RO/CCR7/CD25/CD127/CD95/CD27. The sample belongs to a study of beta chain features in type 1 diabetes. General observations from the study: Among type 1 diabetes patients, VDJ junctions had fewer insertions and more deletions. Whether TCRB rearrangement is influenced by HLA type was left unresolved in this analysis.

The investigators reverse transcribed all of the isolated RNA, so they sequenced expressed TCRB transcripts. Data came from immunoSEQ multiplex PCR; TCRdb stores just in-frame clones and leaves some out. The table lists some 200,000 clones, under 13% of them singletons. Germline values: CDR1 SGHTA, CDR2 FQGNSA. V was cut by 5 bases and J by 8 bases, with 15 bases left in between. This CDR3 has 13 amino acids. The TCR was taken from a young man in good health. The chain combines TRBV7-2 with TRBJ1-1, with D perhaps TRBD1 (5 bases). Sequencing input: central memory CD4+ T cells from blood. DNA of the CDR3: TGTGCCAGCAGCAGGGACGGCCCGGGGGAAGCTTTCTTT. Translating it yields CASSRDGPGEAFF.